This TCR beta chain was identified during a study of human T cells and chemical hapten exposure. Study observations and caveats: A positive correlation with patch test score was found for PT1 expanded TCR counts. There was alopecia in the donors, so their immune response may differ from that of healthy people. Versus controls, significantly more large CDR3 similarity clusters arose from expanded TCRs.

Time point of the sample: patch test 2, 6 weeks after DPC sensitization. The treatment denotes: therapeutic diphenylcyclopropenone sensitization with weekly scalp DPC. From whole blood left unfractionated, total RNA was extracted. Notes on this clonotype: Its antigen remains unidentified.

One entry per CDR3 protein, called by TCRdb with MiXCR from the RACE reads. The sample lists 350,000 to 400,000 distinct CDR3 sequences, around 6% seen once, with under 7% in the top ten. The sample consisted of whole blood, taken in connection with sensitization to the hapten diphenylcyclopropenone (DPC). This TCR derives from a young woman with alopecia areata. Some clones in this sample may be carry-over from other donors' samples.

The CDR3 is CASSFWGNTGELFF. The CDR3 coding sequence is TGTGCCAGCAGTTTCTGGGGGAACACCGGGGAGCTGTTTTTT. This chain links TRBV28 with TRBJ2-2, with no clear D. This CDR3 is built from 14 residues. Germline CDR1 MDHEN, CDR2 SYDVKM. V was trimmed by 3 bases and J by 1 base, leaving 6 bases between them.